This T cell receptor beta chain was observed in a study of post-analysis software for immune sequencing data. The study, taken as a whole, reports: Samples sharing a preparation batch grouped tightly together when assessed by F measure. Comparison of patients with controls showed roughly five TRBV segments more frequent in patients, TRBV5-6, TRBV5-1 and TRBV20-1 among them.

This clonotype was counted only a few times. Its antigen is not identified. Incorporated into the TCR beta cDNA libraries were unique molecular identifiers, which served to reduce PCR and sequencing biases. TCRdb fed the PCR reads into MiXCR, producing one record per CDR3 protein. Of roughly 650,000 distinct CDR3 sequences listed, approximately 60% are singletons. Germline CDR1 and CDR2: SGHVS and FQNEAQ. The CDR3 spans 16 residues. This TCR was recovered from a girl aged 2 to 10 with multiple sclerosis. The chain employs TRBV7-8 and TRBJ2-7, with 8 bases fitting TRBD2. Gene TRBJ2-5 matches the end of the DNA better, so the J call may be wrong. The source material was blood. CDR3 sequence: CASSLEVGGAGETQYF. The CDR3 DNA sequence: TGTGCCAGCAGCTTAGAAGTCGGGGGGGCCGGGGAGACCCAGTACTTC.